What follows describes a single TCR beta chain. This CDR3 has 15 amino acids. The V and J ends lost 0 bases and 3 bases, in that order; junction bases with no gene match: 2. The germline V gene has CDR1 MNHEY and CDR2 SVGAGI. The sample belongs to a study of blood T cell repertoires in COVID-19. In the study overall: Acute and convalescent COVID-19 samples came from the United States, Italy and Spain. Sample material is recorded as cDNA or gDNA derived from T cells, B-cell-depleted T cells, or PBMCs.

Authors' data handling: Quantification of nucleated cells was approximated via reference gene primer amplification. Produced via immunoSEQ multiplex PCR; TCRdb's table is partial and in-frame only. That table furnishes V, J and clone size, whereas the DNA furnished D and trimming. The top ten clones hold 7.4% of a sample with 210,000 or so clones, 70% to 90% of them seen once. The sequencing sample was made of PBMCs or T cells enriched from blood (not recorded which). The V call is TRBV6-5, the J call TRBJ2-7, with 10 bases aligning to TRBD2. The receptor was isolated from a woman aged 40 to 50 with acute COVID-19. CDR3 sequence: CASSYSLAGIYEQYF. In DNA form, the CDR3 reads TGTGCCAGCAGTTACTCACTAGCGGGAATCTACGAGCAGTACTTC.